A selection of T cell receptor beta chains follows, all from one sample in a study of T-cell memory formation after mild COVID-19. Each CDR3 protein gets one entry after TCRdb re-called the 5' RACE reads with MiXCR. The table lists about 350,000 distinct CDR3 sequences, roughly an eighth of them singletons. The material sequenced was PBMCs or a T cell subset sorted from them (not recorded which). Receptors originate from a young man who had mild COVID-19 (a few samples of this study predate the infection). Cell type and time point are not known. The CDR3 runs from the conserved cysteine through the conserved F or W. The D gene is left open where the match is weak. The listing skips clone size in some rows; elsewhere it reads once, few, many or a size class.

V gene	clone size	J gene	D gene	CDR3 DNA	CDR3 protein
TRBV5-5	.	TRBJ1-5	TRBD1	TGTGCCAGCAGCCCTGAAGGACAGGGCGGGCAGCCCCAGCATTTT	CASSPEGQGGQPQHF
TRBV6-2/TRBV6-3	.	TRBJ1-5	.	TGTGCCAGCAGTCCACCGGCCCTGGGGGACCGGCAGCCCCAGCATTTT	CASSPPALGDRQPQHF
TRBV20-1	.	TRBJ2-5	TRBD1	TGCAGTGGCCCGGGACAGTCACGGGAGACCCAGTACTTC	CSGPGQSRETQYF
TRBV7-6	many	TRBJ2-3	.	TGTGCCAGCAGCTTAGAGGGTGACGCCACAGATACGCAGTATTTT	CASSLEGDATDTQYF
TRBV29-1	few	TRBJ1-2	.	TGCAGCGTTGAAGAAGGGGCAGACCACTATGGCTACACCTTC	CSVEEGADHYGYTF
TRBV12-3/TRBV12-4	many	TRBJ2-4	.	TGTGCCAGCAGTGGCCCCCTAGGCAAAAACATTCAGTACTTC	CASSGPLGKNIQYF
TRBV4-3	.	TRBJ1-2	.	TGCGCCAGCAGCCAAGATATGGGGAATTATCCCCCCGGCTACACCTTC	CASSQDMGNYPPGYTF
TRBV9	.	TRBJ2-5	TRBD2	TGTGCCAGCAGCGTAACCTCGGGGCTAGCGGGGGCAGAGACCCAGTACTTC	CASSVTSGLAGAETQYF
TRBV4-2	few	TRBJ2-2	.	TGTGCCAGCAGCCAAGATGCAGGGCACGGGGAGCTGTTTTTT	CASSQDAGHGELFF
TRBV7-3	.	TRBJ2-2	.	TGTGCCAGCAGCTCTGAGGGGACCGGGGAGCTGTTTTTT	CASSSEGTGELFF
TRBV29-1	.	TRBJ2-2	.	TGCAGCGTTGAAGTCGAGGCGGCAGGGGAGCTGTTTTTT	CSVEVEAAGELFF
TRBV29-1	few	TRBJ1-4	.	TGCAGCTCCTCCGGGGACCTTTTCCGGTGCGAAAAACTGTTTTTT	CSSSGDLFRCEKLFF
TRBV7-2	few	TRBJ1-2	TRBD1	TGTGCCAGCAGCTGGACAGGGGAAGATGGCTACACCTTC	CASSWTGEDGYTF
TRBV12-3/TRBV12-4	.	TRBJ2-3	.	TGTGCCAGCAGTCCGCGGATTACAGATACGCAGTATTTT	CASSPRITDTQYF
TRBV4-2	few	TRBJ1-3	.	TGTGCCAGCAGCCAAGAAGGCACACTCTCTGGAAACACCATATATTTT	CASSQEGTLSGNTIYF
TRBV27	few	TRBJ1-5	.	TGTGCCACCCGGCAGGGGAATCAGCCCCAGCATTTT	CATRQGNQPQHF
TRBV7-2	few	TRBJ2-5	.	TGTGCCAGCAACTTATCAGGGGAGGAGACCCAGTACTTC	CASNLSGEETQYF
TRBV29-1	few	TRBJ2-1	TRBD1	TGCAGCGTTGTAGGGGGCGCGGAGCAGTTCTTC	CSVVGGAEQFF
TRBV7-2	.	TRBJ2-3	TRBD2	TGTGCCAGCACCCCTAGCGGGGGGGGCACAGATACGCAGTGTTTT	CASTPSGGGTDTQCF
TRBV20-1	many	TRBJ2-7	.	TGCAGTGCTAGAGCAGTTTACGAGCAGTACTTC	CSARAVYEQYF
TRBV4-2	many	TRBJ2-7	.	TGTGCCAGCAGCCCAGAAGGGGTACCCTACGAGCAGTACTTC	CASSPEGVPYEQYF
TRBV15	.	TRBJ2-1	.	TGTGCCACCAGCAGATTCACAGGGCTCGAGCAGTTCTTC	CATSRFTGLEQFF
TRBV12-3/TRBV12-4	many	TRBJ2-5	TRBD2	TGTGCCAGCAGTCCGCGGCGGGGGGGCCTTTTCGTCGGGGATCGCGAGACCCAGTACTTC	CASSPRRGGLFVGDRETQYF
TRBV20-1	.	TRBJ1-4	.	TGCAGTGCCGAGAGGGGGGGTGAAAAACTGTTTTTT	CSAERGGEKLFF
TRBV6-2/TRBV6-3	many	TRBJ2-3	.	TGTGCCAGCAGTAGGCCGGCCCGATCCACAGATACGCAGTATTTT	CASSRPARSTDTQYF
TRBV10-2	few	TRBJ2-5	.	TGCGCCAGCAGTACTAGCGAGACCCAGTACTTC	CASSTSETQYF
TRBV19	.	TRBJ1-1	.	TGTGCCAGTAGTGCGACGGGCTACACTGAAGCTTTCTTT	CASSATGYTEAFF
TRBV6-5	few	TRBJ2-7	.	TGTGCCAGCAGCCGCAGAGGGGGGTCTGGCGAGCAGTACTTC	CASSRRGGSGEQYF
TRBV7-9	few	TRBJ1-6	.	TGTGCCAGCCAAAGTCGGGCCTTCAATTCACCCCTCCACTTT	CASQSRAFNSPLHF